This passage covers 20 T cell receptor beta chains from one sample sequenced in a study of blood T cell dynamics during melanoma immunotherapy. Assay: immunoSEQ multiplex PCR; the TCRdb copy retains only in-frame clones and omits some. Found here are approximately 6,100 clones, nearly 90% of them singletons; the top ten hold 3.3%. Time point indicated: pre-treatment baseline. The sequencing here drew on blood, taken from a patient treated with checkpoint blockade. These TCRs come from a human donor with melanoma.

The chain employs TRBV5-4 and TRBJ1-1, with D possibly being TRBD1 (5 bases). This CDR3 is 14 amino acids long. Germline values: CDR1 SGHNT, CDR2 YYREEE (reference sequence). Deletions cut 3 bases from V and 2 bases from J, with 11 bases between. The CDR3 DNA is TGTGCCAGCAGCTCTGGGACCGACAACACTGAAGCTTTCTTT. This codes for CASSSGTDNTEAFF. Variable domain in full (rest from reference TRBV5-4 and TRBJ1-1): ETGVTQSPTHLIKTRGQQVTLRCSSQSGHNTVSWYQQALGQGPQFIFQYYREEENGRGNFPPRFSGLQFPNYSSELNVNALELDDSALYLCASSSGTDNTEAFFGQGTRLTVV.

CDR3 DNA sequence: TGTGCCTGGAGTCGTCGGCAGGCCGCCGCCGAGCAGTACTTC. Its protein is CAWSRRQAAAEQYF. The chain uses TRBV30 and TRBJ2-7; no firm D call. Germline V lookup: CDR1 GTSNPN, CDR2 SVGIG (reference sequence). V gave up 2 bases and J gave up 6 bases, with 17 bases separating them. The CDR3 is 14 residues long.

The V call is TRBV7-2, the J call TRBJ1-2; the D is unclear. V dropped 0 bases and J dropped 8 bases, with 13 bases sitting between them. Germline CDR1 SGHTA, CDR2 FQGNSA. This CDR3 contains 14 residues. The CDR3 protein is CASSLAREGTGYTF. DNA for the CDR3: TGTGCCAGCAGCTTAGCCAGAGAGGGAACGGGCTACACCTTC.

This clone appeared a single time. The chain combines TRBV7-2 with TRBJ1-4, with 10 bases matching TRBD1. This CDR3 is 14 amino acids long. Germline V gene data show CDR1 as SGHTA and CDR2 as FQGNSA. V shed 5 bases, J shed 7 bases, and the junction held 4 bases outside the gene matches. The CDR3 sequence is CASSPGQGVEKLFF. For the CDR3, the DNA is TGTGCCAGCAGCCCTGGACAGGGGGTTGAAAAACTGTTTTTT.

The chain links TRBV27 to TRBJ2-1, with 7 bases matching TRBD1. This CDR3 spans 15 amino acids. The V gene's germline CDR1 is MNHEY and CDR2 SMNVEV (reference sequence). V shed 5 bases and J 7 bases; nucleotides not matched to a gene: 11. CDR3 DNA: TGTGCCAGCAGTATCCAGGGCAGGGGGTCGAATGAGCAGTTCTTC. It codes for CASSIQGRGSNEQFF.

V usage is TRBV11-2 and J usage is TRBJ2-1; the match to TRBD2 covers 11 bases. Germline loops: CDR1 SGHAT, CDR2 FQNNGV. This CDR3 spans 18 amino acids. Losses at the gene ends were 2 bases for V and 2 bases for J; bases not matched to a gene: 8. Here the CDR3 reads CASSLRHRSGRAYNEQFF. The CDR3 nucleotides read TGTGCCAGCAGCTTAAGACATCGTAGCGGGAGGGCCTACAATGAGCAGTTCTTC.

The rearrangement uses TRBV2 and TRBJ1-2; D is unclear. Germline V gives CDR1 SNHLY, CDR2 FYNNEI. There are 14 residues in the CDR3. V gave up 4 bases and J gave up 8 bases, with 17 bases separating them. The CDR3 spells CASSVSRTREGYTF. CDR3 coding DNA: TGTGCCAGCAGTGTATCCAGGACGAGGGAGGGCTACACCTTC.

Turning to this clone: The junction departs from germline at one end; a sequencing error may be responsible. The chain combines TRBV28 with TRBJ1-2, with 7 nucleotides matching TRBD1. Germline assignment: CDR1 MDHEN and CDR2 SYDVKM. The CDR3 consists of 15 residues. The CDR3 bases are TGTGCCAGCAGCTCCAGTAGCGGGCAGGGGGGTCGTGAGGTCTTC. Amino acids: CASSSSSGQGGREVF.

This clone was seen a few times. The chain uses TRBV7-9 and TRBJ1-1; D gene uncertain. The germline V and J ends were trimmed by 6 bases and 3 bases, with 14 bases remaining between them. This CDR3 is 14 amino acids long. Germline V lookup: CDR1 SEHNR, CDR2 FQNEAQ (reference sequence). The CDR3 sequence: CASSVGERDTEAFF. The CDR3 DNA reads TGTGCCAGCAGTGTTGGGGAGAGGGACACTGAAGCTTTCTTT.

The chain couples TRBV9 to TRBJ2-1; the match to TRBD2 covers 7 bases. Trimming at V came to 0 bases and at J to 4 bases, leaving 4 bases not matched to a gene. Germline loops: CDR1 SGDLS, CDR2 YYNGEE. This CDR3 has 15 residues. CDR3 sequence reads: CASSVASGPYNEQFF. For the CDR3, the DNA is TGTGCCAGCAGCGTAGCTAGCGGACCGTACAATGAGCAGTTCTTC.

The V gene is TRBV5-1, the J gene TRBJ1-1; D call uncertain. This CDR3 comprises 15 residues. The V gene's germline CDR1 is SGHRS and CDR2 YFSETQ. With 0 bases removed from V and 1 base from J, the gap between germline ends came to 10 bases. The CDR3 loop is CASSLALGRNTEAFF. The CDR3 region has the DNA TGCGCCAGCAGCTTGGCCCTGGGGAGGAACACTGAAGCTTTCTTT.

The chain links TRBV2 to TRBJ2-7; possible D gene TRBD1, 6 bases. V was shortened by 8 bases and J by 0 bases, with 11 bases between the two germline ends. Germline V gene sequence: CDR1 SNHLY, CDR2 FYNNEI. The CDR3 extends over 13 amino acids. The CDR3 is CASWVRGSYEQYF. The CDR3 coding sequence is TGTGCCAGCTGGGTCAGGGGCTCCTACGAGCAGTACTTC.

The chain has TRBV13 and TRBJ2-2, with D tentatively TRBD1 (5 bases). The CDR3 loop spans 15 amino acids. V was pared by 5 bases and J by 7 bases, with 17 bases between. Germline-derived CDR1 and CDR2 are PRHDT and FYEKMQ (reference sequence). CDR3 sequence reads: CASSVPQGNGGELFF. In DNA, the CDR3 is TGTGCCAGCAGCGTGCCTCAGGGAAATGGCGGGGAGCTGTTTTTT.

CDR3 nucleotides: TGCGCCAGCAGCGTTAGCGGGGGGGCGACGGGGGAGACCCAGTACTTC. Translation gives CASSVSGGATGETQYF. The chain has TRBV5-1 and TRBJ2-5, with 11 bases matching TRBD2. Germline assignment: CDR1 SGHRS and CDR2 YFSETQ. With 4 bases clipped from V and 5 bases from J, the junction kept 10 bases outside the gene matches. The CDR3 covers 16 residues.

The chain couples TRBV5-8 to TRBJ2-3, with no clear D. The ends were cut back, 5 bases at V and 0 bases at J, with 7 bases in the middle. CDR1 and CDR2 (germline): SGHTS, YDEGEE. The CDR3 contains 13 residues. For the CDR3, the DNA is TGTGCCAGCAGAGTCTCGAGCACAGATACGCAGTATTTT. Its protein is CASRVSSTDTQYF. Variable domain in full (rest from reference TRBV5-8 and TRBJ2-3): EAGVTQSPTHLIKTRGQQATLRCSPISGHTSVYWYQQALGLGLQFLLWYDEGEERNRGNFPPRFSGRQFPNYSSELNVNALELEDSALYLCASRVSSTDTQYFGPGTRLTVL.

This chain uses TRBV30 with TRBJ1-3, with D maybe TRBD1 (5 bases). Per the germline V gene, CDR1 is GTSNPN and CDR2 is SVGIG (reference sequence). This CDR3 spans 15 amino acids. V lost 2 bases and J 2 bases, leaving 13 bases between the germline ends. CDR3 in DNA: TGTGCCTGGAGTAGAGACAGCGGAACTGGAAACACCATATATTTT. Amino acid sequence: CAWSRDSGTGNTIYF.

The rearrangement links TRBV5-1 to TRBJ1-2; 8 bases match TRBD1. V lost 3 bases and J lost 3; bases outside the gene matches: 7. CDR1 and CDR2 (germline): SGHRS, YFSETQ. This CDR3 contains 15 residues. The CDR3 sequence: CASSSGQGRDYGYTF. In DNA form, the CDR3 reads TGCGCCAGCAGCTCCGGACAGGGAAGGGACTATGGCTACACCTTC.

The chain uses TRBV7-9 and TRBJ2-5; TRBD2 might be the D (6 bases). TRBJ2-7 matches the DNA end more closely, so the J call is doubtful. Germline CDR1 and CDR2: SEHNR and FQNEAQ (reference sequence). This CDR3 contains 15 residues. CDR3 in amino acids: CASSLDGGSSYEQYF. The CDR3 coding sequence is TGTGCCAGCAGCTTAGACGGAGGGAGCTCCTACGAGCAGTACTTC.

The V call is TRBV9, the J call TRBJ2-1, with D tentatively TRBD2 (5 bases). Germline V lookup: CDR1 SGDLS, CDR2 YYNGEE. V lost 3 bases, J lost 0 bases, and 10 bases lay in between. The CDR3 loop spans 15 amino acids. CDR3: CASSGTVSSYNEQFF. DNA for the CDR3: TGTGCCAGCAGCGGGACTGTCAGCTCCTACAATGAGCAGTTCTTC.

The V gene is TRBV7-3, the J gene TRBJ2-1; 9 nucleotides line up with TRBD2. The CDR3 sequence is 14 residues long. Looked up from germline, CDR1 is SGHTA and CDR2 is FQGTGA. V shed 0 bases and J 7 bases; nucleotides not matched to a gene: 1. The CDR3 DNA reads TGTGCCAGCAGCTTAACTCTAGCGGGGAATGAGCAGTTCTTC. Translation: CASSLTLAGNEQFF.